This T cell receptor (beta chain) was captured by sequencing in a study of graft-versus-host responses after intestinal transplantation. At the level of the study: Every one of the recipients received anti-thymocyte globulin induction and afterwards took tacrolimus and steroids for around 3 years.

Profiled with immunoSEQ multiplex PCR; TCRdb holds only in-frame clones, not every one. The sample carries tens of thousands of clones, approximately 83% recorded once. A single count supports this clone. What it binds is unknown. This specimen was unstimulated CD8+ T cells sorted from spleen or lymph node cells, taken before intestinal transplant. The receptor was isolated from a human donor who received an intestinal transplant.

CDR3 sequence reads: CSVQGLSSYEQYF. Written as DNA, the CDR3 is TGCAGCGTACAGGGCCTAAGCTCCTACGAGCAGTACTTC. The chain combines TRBV29-1 with TRBJ2-7; D may be TRBD1 (6 bases). V lost 6 bases and J 0 bases, leaving 12 bases between the germline ends. This CDR3 has 13 amino acids. CDR1 and CDR2 (germline): SQVTM, ANQGSEA.